This T cell receptor beta chain is drawn from a study of cytomegalovirus exposure and HLA in healthy donors. Study information: A subsequent analysis reported that the 120 or so validation repertoires were produced on the same platform that had also been used for the roughly 700 first-cohort repertoires. Overall study results and limits: Overall, around 160 TCR beta chains were annotated as cytomegalovirus-associated. Reports indicated that the classifier achieved high specificity and sensitivity in diagnosing cytomegalovirus status.

As to this clone: What it binds is unknown.

CDR3 length equals 15 residues. After removal of 3 bases from V and 0 bases from J, the junction contained 3 bases not matched to a gene. Germline CDR1 and CDR2: MNHNS and SASEGT. The data were produced by immunoSEQ multiplex PCR, yet TCRdb's version contains in-frame clones alone and is incomplete. The sample records some 150,000 clones, approximately 87% being singletons. The chain couples TRBV6-1 to TRBJ2-7; TRBD2 aligns across 9 bases. The receptor was isolated from a woman in her twenties or thirties in good health and CMV-seronegative. Input material: PBMCs. CDR3 coding DNA: TGTGCCAGCAGTGACGAAGCGGGGGGCTCCTACGAGCAGTACTTC. Translating it yields CASSDEAGGSYEQYF.